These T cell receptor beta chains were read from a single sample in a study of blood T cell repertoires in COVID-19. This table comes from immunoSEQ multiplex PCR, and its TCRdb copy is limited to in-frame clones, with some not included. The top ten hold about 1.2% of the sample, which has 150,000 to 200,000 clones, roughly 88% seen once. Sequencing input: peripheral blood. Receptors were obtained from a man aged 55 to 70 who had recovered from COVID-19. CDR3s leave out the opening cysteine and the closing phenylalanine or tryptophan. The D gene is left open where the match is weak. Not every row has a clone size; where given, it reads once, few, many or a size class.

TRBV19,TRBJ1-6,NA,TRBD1,ASSIPTSTGVGSPLH
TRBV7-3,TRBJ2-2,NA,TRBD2,ASSPGLALTGELF
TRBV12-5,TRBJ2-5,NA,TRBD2,ASGLGTGGETQY
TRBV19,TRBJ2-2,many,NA,ASSNLNTGELF
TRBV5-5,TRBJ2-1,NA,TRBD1,ASSHPGQGGDEQF
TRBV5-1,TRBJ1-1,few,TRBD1,ASSSSGTGDTEAF
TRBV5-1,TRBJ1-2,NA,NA,ASSLGQSYT
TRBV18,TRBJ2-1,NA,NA,ASSPLKEGAHEQF
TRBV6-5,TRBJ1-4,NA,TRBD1,AIDDRGLNEKLF
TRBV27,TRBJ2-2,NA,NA,ASRRFRTGELF
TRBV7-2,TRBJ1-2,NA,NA,ASSQESAGNYGYT
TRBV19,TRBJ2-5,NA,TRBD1,ASSRGTGVYQETQY
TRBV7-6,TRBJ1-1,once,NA,ASSLAVRRGSEAF
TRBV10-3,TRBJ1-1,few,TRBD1,AISESTRTGRRYEAF
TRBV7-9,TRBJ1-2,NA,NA,ASSFQGSYGYT
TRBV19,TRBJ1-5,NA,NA,ASSITGSNQPQH
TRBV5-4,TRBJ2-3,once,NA,ASSLTRTTDTQY
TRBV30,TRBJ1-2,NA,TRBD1,AWNPGQGANGYT
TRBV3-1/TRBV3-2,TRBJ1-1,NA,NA,ASSQDGVPTEAF
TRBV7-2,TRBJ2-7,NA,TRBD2,ASTNFGRAEQY
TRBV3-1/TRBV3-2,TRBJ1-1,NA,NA,ASSQVGGAIEAF
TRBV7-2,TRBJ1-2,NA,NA,ASSLVTGGGGGYT
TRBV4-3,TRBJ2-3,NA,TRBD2,ASSQDRLSGGAADTQY
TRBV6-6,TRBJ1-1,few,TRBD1,ASTKDRERIEAF
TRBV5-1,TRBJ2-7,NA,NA,ASSLTRDEQY
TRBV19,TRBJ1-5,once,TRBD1,ASSIEGQGYQPQH
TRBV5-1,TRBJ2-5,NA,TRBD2,ASSSSGEETQY
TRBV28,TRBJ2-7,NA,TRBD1,ASSSPGTGDGYEQY
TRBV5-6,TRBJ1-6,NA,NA,ASSSGTGSYNSPLH
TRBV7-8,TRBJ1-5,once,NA,ASSQPGGQPQH
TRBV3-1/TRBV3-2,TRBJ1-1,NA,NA,ASSQDGLGTEAF
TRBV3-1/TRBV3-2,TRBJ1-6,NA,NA,ASSQDGLNSPLH
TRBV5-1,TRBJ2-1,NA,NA,ASSLGGQILNEQF
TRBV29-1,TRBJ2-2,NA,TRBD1,SALDRVITGELF
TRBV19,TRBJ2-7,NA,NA,ATSEGRIYEQY
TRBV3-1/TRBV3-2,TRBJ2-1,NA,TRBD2,ASSQGAGGHNEQF
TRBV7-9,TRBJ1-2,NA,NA,ASSLALAGDGYT
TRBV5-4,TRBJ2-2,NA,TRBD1,ASSLGDRGRSSELF
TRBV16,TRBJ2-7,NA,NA,ASSRTGYEQY
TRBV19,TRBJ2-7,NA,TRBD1,ASRSTGLPYEQY
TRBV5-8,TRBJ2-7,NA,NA,ASSLLGARAHEQY
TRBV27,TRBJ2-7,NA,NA,ASSPLRLVPTSEQY
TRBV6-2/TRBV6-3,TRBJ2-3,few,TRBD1,ASSYWQGASF
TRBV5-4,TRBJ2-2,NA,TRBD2,ASSPGLAGLTGELF
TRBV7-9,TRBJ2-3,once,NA,ASSLEASWGTDTQY
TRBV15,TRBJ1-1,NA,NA,ATSRELASNTEAF
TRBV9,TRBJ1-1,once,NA,ASSVGTHGTEAF
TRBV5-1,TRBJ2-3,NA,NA,ASSAESDTQY
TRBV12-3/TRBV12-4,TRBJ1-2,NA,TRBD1,ASSPTGVYGYT
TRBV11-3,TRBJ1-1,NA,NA,ASSLVLNTEAF
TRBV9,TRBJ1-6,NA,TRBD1,ASSFGTGANSPLH
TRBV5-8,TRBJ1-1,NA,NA,ASNRGSGSTEAF
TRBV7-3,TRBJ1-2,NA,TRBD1,ASSLSSGTGVYGYT